One and the same sample provided the 31 T cell receptor beta chains below, sequenced in a study of sequential checkpoint blockade in melanoma. The repertoire was sequenced with immunoSEQ multiplex PCR; TCRdb's copy has only in-frame clones and lacks some. Found here are under 40,000 clones, roughly 88% of them singletons; the top ten hold under 15%. The treatment here: randomized to nivolumab then ipilimumab (arm A) or the reverse (arm B). Here the sequenced sample was CD8+ T cells sorted from blood (inferred from file names), taken from a patient given nivolumab and ipilimumab in sequence. These receptors were taken from a human donor with melanoma.

V usage is TRBV30 and J usage is TRBJ1-1; D is ambiguous. This CDR3 has 12 amino acids. CDR1 is GTSNPN, CDR2 SVGIG, per germline (reference sequence). V lost 0 bases and J 1 base, leaving 3 bases between the germline ends. The CDR3 DNA follows: TGTGCCTGGAGTGTCGGGAACACTGAAGCTTTCTTT. It codes for CAWSVGNTEAFF. The whole variable domain, filled in from reference TRBV30 and TRBJ1-1, reads SQTIHQWPATLVQPVGSPLSLECTVEGTSNPNLYWYRQAAGRGLQLLFYSVGIGQISSEVPQNLSASRPQDRQFILSSKKLLLSDSGFYLCAWSVGNTEAFFGQGTRLTVV.

The chain links TRBV7-9 to TRBJ2-2; possible D gene TRBD2, 6 bases. V was clipped by 2 bases and J by 5 bases, with 18 bases between them. This CDR3 has 17 residues. The V gene's germline CDR1 is SEHNR and CDR2 FQNEAQ (reference sequence). CDR3 sequence: CASSLRDSSSGTGELFF. The CDR3 DNA reads as TGTGCCAGCAGCTTACGGGACTCGTCATCCGGGACCGGGGAGCTGTTTTTT.

V gene TRBV19 combines with J gene TRBJ2-2; no clear D. The CDR3 has 13 amino acids. The germline V and J ends were trimmed by 7 bases and 1 base, with 7 bases remaining between them. Per germline, CDR1 LNHDA and CDR2 SQIVND (reference sequence). The CDR3 is CASNQENTGELFF. The CDR3 coding sequence is TGTGCCAGTAATCAGGAGAACACCGGGGAGCTGTTTTTT.

The chain couples TRBV7-9 to TRBJ2-7, with TRBD1 matching over 7 bases. V lost 5 bases and J lost 5; bases outside the gene matches: 12. Germline V CDR1 and CDR2: SEHNR, FQNEAQ (reference sequence). The CDR3 contains 15 residues. In DNA form, the CDR3 reads TGTGCCAGCAGCCCAAACCGGGACAGTTTCCACGAGCAGTACTTC. Amino acids: CASSPNRDSFHEQYF.

This clone was counted a few times. The chain has TRBV19 and TRBJ2-1; 8 nucleotides line up with TRBD2. The V and J ends lost 10 bases and 0 bases, in that order; junction bases with no gene match: 11. There are 16 residues in the CDR3. From germline, CDR1 is LNHDA and CDR2 SQIVND (reference sequence). The CDR3 reads CATRTSGGSSYNEQFF. The DNA of the CDR3 is TGTGCCACCAGAACTAGCGGAGGAAGCTCCTACAATGAGCAGTTCTTC.

The gene calls are TRBV28 and TRBJ2-7; TRBD1 aligns across 10 bases. Germline lookup yields CDR1 MDHEN and CDR2 SYDVKM. V lost 3 bases and J lost 5; bases outside the gene matches: 7. This CDR3 region has 15 residues. The CDR3 spells CASSLGQGSGDEQYF. CDR3 DNA sequence: TGTGCCAGCAGTTTGGGACAGGGGTCGGGAGACGAGCAGTACTTC.

The chain links TRBV5-1 to TRBJ1-6; the match to TRBD1 covers 7 bases. Looked up from germline, CDR1 is SGHRS and CDR2 is YFSETQ. This CDR3 has 16 residues. The J segment lost 3 bases and the V segment lost 4 bases, leaving 7 bases of the junction unmatched. DNA for the CDR3: TGCGCCAGCAGCCTCGGGGGACAGATCTATAATTCACCCCTCCACTTT. This encodes CASSLGGQIYNSPLHF.

This chain uses TRBV6-5 with TRBJ1-2, with TRBD1 as a possible D gene (5 bases). V was pared by 5 bases and J by 4 bases, with 14 bases between. CDR3 size: 14 residues. CDR1 is MNHEY, CDR2 SVGAGI, per germline. The CDR3 DNA reads TGTGCCAGCAGTCCGCCCGACAGAACCTATGGCTACACCTTC. Residues: CASSPPDRTYGYTF.

The chain links TRBV18 to TRBJ2-3; D remains unclear. CDR1 and CDR2 from the germline V gene are KGHSH and LQKENI. The V end was cut by 6 bases, the J end by 1 base, with 8 bases between. CDR3 length equals 13 residues. CDR3 region: CASSAQGTDTQYF. In DNA, the CDR3 is TGTGCCAGCTCGGCCCAAGGCACAGATACGCAGTATTTT.

This chain connects TRBV9 to TRBJ2-5, with TRBD2 matching over 11 bases. The V and J ends lost 3 bases and 2 bases, in that order; junction bases with no gene match: 6. Germline lookup yields CDR1 SGDLS and CDR2 YYNGEE. The CDR3 length is 16 residues. The CDR3 sequence: CASSAPSGRRQETQYF. CDR3 DNA: TGTGCCAGCAGCGCCCCTAGCGGGAGGCGACAAGAGACCCAGTACTTC.

There are a few counts of this clone. V is TRBV10-2 and J is TRBJ2-7; TRBD2 matches 12 bases. CDR1 is WSHSY, CDR2 SAAADI, per germline. The CDR3 totals 13 residues. Trimming took 10 bases from V and 2 from J; bases not matched to a gene: 3. The CDR3 here is CATGLAGTYEQYV. The CDR3 coding sequence is TGCGCCACCGGACTAGCGGGGACCTACGAGCAGTACGTC.

The V gene is TRBV7-9, the J gene TRBJ2-3; 14 nucleotides line up with TRBD2. The V gene end was trimmed by 7 bases and the J gene end by 2 bases; junction bases not matched to a gene: 8. The length of the CDR3 is 17 residues. Germline CDR1 SEHNR, CDR2 FQNEAQ (reference sequence). CDR3 DNA sequence: TGTGCCAGCATCTCACCGACTAGCGGGAGGGCCACAGATACGCAGTATTTT. Protein sequence: CASISPTSGRATDTQYF.

By sample fraction, this clone is medium-sized. Other DNA sequences from this sample encode an identical CDR3 as well. V usage is TRBV30 and J usage is TRBJ2-5; TRBD2 agrees at 7 bases. V lost 1 base, J lost 4 bases, and 12 bases stayed unmatched. The V gene's germline CDR1 is GTSNPN and CDR2 SVGIG (reference sequence). This CDR3 has 16 amino acids. The DNA of the CDR3 is TGTGCCTGGAGTGGGGGGTCTAGCGGTGGGATAGAGACCCAGTACTTC. This codes for CAWSGGSSGGIETQYF.

The chain combines TRBV10-1 with TRBJ2-3; D is uncertain. V was pared by 2 bases and J by 4 bases, with 4 bases between. Germline CDR1 is WNHNN and CDR2 is SYGVQD (reference sequence). CDR3 length: 12 amino acids. The CDR3 protein is CASSEAPDTQYF. The CDR3 bases are TGCGCCAGCAGTGAGGCGCCAGATACGCAGTATTTT.

The V and J genes are TRBV4-3 and TRBJ2-7, with D possibly TRBD2 on 5 matching bases. The length of the CDR3 is 13 residues. Germline lookup yields CDR1 LGHNA and CDR2 YSLEER. Trimming stripped 4 bases from V and 7 bases from J, with 14 bases between. The CDR3, as DNA: TGCGCCAGCAGCCGCGCGGTCGGGGTTGAGCAGTACGTC. Its protein is CASSRAVGVEQYV.

The chain is built from TRBV30 and TRBJ2-1; 10 positions agree with TRBD2. The CDR3 sequence is 17 residues long. Trimming took 0 bases from V and 3 from J; bases not matched to a gene: 8. Germline loops: CDR1 GTSNPN, CDR2 SVGIG (reference sequence). The CDR3 spells CAWSVRLAGAFYNEQFF. In DNA, the CDR3 is TGTGCCTGGAGTGTACGTCTAGCGGGAGCATTCTACAATGAGCAGTTCTTC.

The chain has TRBV10-3 and TRBJ2-1; possible D gene TRBD1, 6 bases. CDR3 size: 13 residues. Germline loops: CDR1 ENHRY, CDR2 SYGVKD. Trimming cost V 6 bases and J 5 bases, with 11 bases left between them. The CDR3 protein is CAISGTRDNEQFF. Here the CDR3 DNA reads TGTGCCATCAGCGGGACAAGGGACAATGAGCAGTTCTTC.

The rearrangement uses TRBV4-2 and TRBJ1-5; D uncertain. The germline gives CDR1 LGHNA, CDR2 YNFKEQ. Trimming took 0 bases from V and 4 from J, leaving 7 bases between them. The CDR3 is 14 amino acids. In nucleotides, the CDR3 is TGTGCCAGCAGCCAAGAGGCGGGGAATCAGCCCCAGCATTTT. Its translation is CASSQEAGNQPQHF.

The V call is TRBV11-2, the J call TRBJ2-7; D perhaps matches TRBD1 (7 bases). Trimming left V 3 bases short and J 9 bases short, with 24 bases between. CDR3 length: 16 amino acids. Germline V gene lookup returns CDR1 SGHAT and CDR2 FQNNGV. CDR3 nucleotide sequence: TGTGCCAGCAGCTTTTCCCGAGACAGGGAGGTCGGCGGGCAGTACGTC. Translating gives CASSFSRDREVGGQYV.

The chain carries TRBV7-2 and TRBJ2-1; tentatively, D is TRBD2 (6 bases). CDR3 length: 18 residues. Germline V gene data show CDR1 as SGHTA and CDR2 as FQGNSA. V shed 1 base and J shed 3 bases, with 19 bases lying between them. CDR3 DNA: TGTGCCAGCAGCTTAGGGGTCGGTTGGGGGAGGAACTACAATGAGCAGTTCTTC. Its translation: CASSLGVGWGRNYNEQFF.

V is TRBV19 and J is TRBJ2-2, with 9 bases aligning to TRBD1. V gave up 5 bases and J gave up 6 bases; unmatched junction bases: 7. There are 15 residues in the CDR3. Germline CDR1 reads LNHDA; CDR2 reads SQIVND (reference sequence). CDR3 bases: TGTGCCAGTAGTCTTACCGGGACAGGGTCCGGGGAGCTGTTTTTT. Protein product: CASSLTGTGSGELFF.

The chain links TRBV1 to TRBJ2-1; the table calls TRBD2, which could not be checked here. TRBV1 is designated a pseudogene. This CDR3 has 13 residues. For the CDR3, the DNA is TGCACCAGTTACCGCCGGGGTGGCTATGAGCAGTTCTTC. This encodes CTSYRRGGYEQFF.

V and J are TRBV16 and TRBJ2-2, with D tentatively TRBD2 (5 bases). Deletions cut 3 bases from V and 2 bases from J, with 16 bases between. The V gene's germline CDR1 is KGHSY and CDR2 FQNENV. The CDR3 runs 17 residues. CDR3 sequence: CASSQTIGVLNTGELFF. DNA for the CDR3: TGTGCCAGCAGCCAGACGATCGGGGTACTAAACACCGGGGAGCTGTTTTTT. Drawing the rest from reference TRBV16 and TRBJ2-2, the complete variable domain is GEEVAQTPKHLVRGEGQKAKLYCAPIKGHSYVFWYQQVLKNEFKFLISFQNENVFDETGMPKERFSAKCLPNSPCSLEIQATKLEDSAVYFCASSQTIGVLNTGELFFGEGSRLTVL.

V usage is TRBV27 and J usage is TRBJ2-1; 10 positions agree with TRBD1. The V and J ends lost 6 bases and 6 bases, in that order; junction bases with no gene match: 2. This CDR3 region has 13 residues. Germline V gene sequence: CDR1 MNHEY, CDR2 SMNVEV (reference sequence). Here the CDR3 DNA reads TGTGCCAGCAGCTGGACAGGGGGCAATGAGCAGTTCTTC. Its protein product is CASSWTGGNEQFF.

The V call is TRBV5-4, the J call TRBJ2-3, with 9 nucleotides matching TRBD2. The V gene's germline CDR1 is SGHNT and CDR2 YYREEE (reference sequence). There are 15 residues in the CDR3. V gave up 4 bases and J gave up 2 bases; unmatched junction bases: 5. The CDR3: CASSHIAGATDTQYF. The DNA for the CDR3 is TGTGCCAGCAGCCATATAGCGGGAGCCACAGATACGCAGTATTTT.

The V call is TRBV4-1, the J call TRBJ1-4; D is unresolved. There are 15 residues in the CDR3. The V and J ends lost 3 bases and 0 bases respectively, with 8 bases between them. Germline CDR1 reads MGHRA; CDR2 reads YSYEKL. CDR3 coding DNA: TGCGCCAGCAGCCACAGTGCCTCAACTAATGAAAAACTGTTTTTT. This sequence encodes CASSHSASTNEKLFF.

The V call is TRBV19, the J call TRBJ2-1; D call uncertain. Trimming cost V 5 bases and J 4 bases, with 12 bases left between them. CDR1 and CDR2 from the germline V gene are LNHDA and SQIVND (reference sequence). The CDR3 extends over 14 amino acids. The CDR3 reads CASSLPLAYNEQFF. CDR3 nucleotide sequence: TGTGCCAGTAGTCTCCCCTTAGCTTACAATGAGCAGTTCTTC.

The V and J genes are TRBV27 and TRBJ2-1; 8 positions agree with TRBD2. CDR1 is MNHEY and CDR2 is SMNVEV in the germline V gene (reference sequence). Germline trimming cut 6 bases from V and 2 bases from J; bases unmatched to any gene: 6. The CDR3 is made up of 15 amino acids. The CDR3 bases are TGTGCCAGCAGACTACTGACTAGCGCCTACAATGAGCAGTTCTTC. Its protein product is CASRLLTSAYNEQFF.

This chain uses TRBV6-5 with TRBJ2-1; 12 bases map to TRBD1. The CDR3 has 16 residues. The germline gives CDR1 MNHEY, CDR2 SVGAGI. Germline trimming cut 2 bases from V and 6 bases from J; bases unmatched to any gene: 5. CDR3 nucleotide sequence: TGTGCCAGCAGTTACCTCGGGACAGGGGGCTTCAATGAGCAGTTCTTC. Amino acid sequence: CASSYLGTGGFNEQFF.

The sample holds one count of this clone. The conserved phenylalanine or tryptophan normally closing the CDR3 is absent here, so this likely arose from a read error. Because the CDR3's place on the DNA is in doubt, the DNA is left out and the CDR3 is given as listed by TCRdb. The V and J genes are TRBV7-9 and TRBJ2-3; the table gives TRBD2 as D, unverified against the DNA. The germline V gene encodes CDR1 SEHNR and CDR2 FQNEAQ (reference sequence). The CDR3 sequence runs 12 residues, both termini included. CDR3 region: CASSSGSSEQEL.

The chain combines TRBV11-3 with TRBJ1-4; no clear D gene. V was shortened by 5 bases and J by 1 base, with 17 bases between the two germline ends. Germline assignment: CDR1 SGHNT and CDR2 YENEEA. The length of the CDR3 is 17 residues. This chain's CDR3 is CASSLRSWRGTNEKLFF. Here the CDR3 DNA reads TGTGCCAGCAGCCTACGCTCCTGGCGAGGAACTAATGAAAAACTGTTTTTT.